This TCR beta chain comes out of a study of CD4 and CD8 cells across lung adenocarcinoma regions. TCRdb called the PCR reads again in MiXCR, with one record for every CDR3 protein. The sample shows more than 11,000 distinct CDR3 sequences, approximately 40% of them seen only once. Germline lookup yields CDR1 MNHEY and CDR2 SVGAGI. V lost 6 bases, J lost 13 bases, and 24 bases lay in between. This CDR3 contains 15 residues. This rearrangement joins TRBV6-5 to TRBJ2-2; D not certain. Sample: CD4+ T cells from the center of a lung tumor. This TCR was sampled from a male donor with lung adenocarcinoma. The CD4 and CD8 labels of this study may be unreliable. The CDR3 protein is CASRLQSGITETLFF. Written as DNA, the CDR3 is TGTGCCAGCAGACTCCAGTCCGGAATTACCGAGACGCTGTTTTTT.